This T cell receptor (beta chain) was identified in a study of CD8 T cells in Susac syndrome. Random hexamers served to reverse transcribe about 0.45 to 1 ug RNA. TCR beta CDR3 was amplified by immunoSEQ multiplex PCR. This amplification extended across 54 Vbeta and 13 Jbeta segments. TCRdb reprocessed the immunoSEQ multiplex PCR reads via MiXCR and lists one record per CDR3 protein. Of 130,000 to 150,000 distinct CDR3 sequences in the sample, approximately 93% were seen once. V was cut by 5 bases and J by 2 bases, with 6 bases left in between. Germline V lookup: CDR1 SQVTM, CDR2 ANQGSEA. This CDR3 region has 11 residues. Peripheral blood CD8+ and CD4+ T cells were profiled by TCR beta sequencing. TEMRA cells were enriched by FACS, and CD4+ and CD8+ T cells were negatively isolated.

Sequences were obtained from CD8+ T cells from PBMCs. The chain combines TRBV29-1 with TRBJ1-1; D ambiguous. This receptor was obtained from a human donor in good health. The CDR3 nucleotides read TGCAGCGTTCTTGACAACACTGAAGCTTTCTTT. Translation gives CSVLDNTEAFF.